The 20 T cell receptor beta chains below were found in one sample sequenced in a study of CD8+ T cells in alopecia areata. The authors extracted RNA and reverse transcribed it into cDNA as the sequencing template. Some clones are missing from TCRdb's copy, which holds only in-frame ones; the method was immunoSEQ multiplex PCR. Listed for the sample are 2,500 to 3,000 clones, none seen a single time. What was sequenced was lesional skin. The receptors shown here come from a C3H/HeJ mouse with alopecia areata. As its MHC haplotype, the strain has H2-k.

This clone was counted many times. Gene names are the mouse ones. The CDR3 is cut off 4 residues early in the read; its end comes from the germline J gene. This chain joins TRBV5 and TRBJ2-1; D is perhaps TRBD2 (5 bases). In germline, CDR1 is LGHNA, CDR2 YNLKQL (reference sequence). This CDR3 comprises 15 residues. Deletions cut 0 bases from V and 0 bases from J, with 6 bases between. The CDR3 DNA, read in part, is TGTGCCAGCAGCCAAGACTGGGATAACTATGCT. Translated: CASSQDWDNYA. In full, the CDR3 reads CASSQDWDNYAEQFF.

This clone has ten or more counts. All gene names here are mouse names. The sequence runs out 4 residues before the end of the CDR3; the remainder is reconstructed from the germline J gene. This sequence joins TRBV19 and TRBJ2-2; D is undetermined. CDR3 size: 13 residues. Germline CDR1 reads FNHDT; CDR2 reads SITEND (reference sequence). V lost 3 bases, J lost 1 base, and 4 bases lay in between. CDR3 DNA, as far as it was read: TGTGCCAGCAGTAGGGGAAACACCGGG. Protein sequence: CASSRGNTG. The whole CDR3 protein reads CASSRGNTGQLYF.

Regarding this clone: Gene names are the mouse ones. The read ends 4 residues early relative to the CDR3; the germline J gene fills the gap. The V and J genes are TRBV14 and TRBJ2-1; possibly TRBD2 for D (6 bases). Germline CDR1 is SGHDT and CDR2 is FRDEAV. The length of the CDR3 is 13 residues. CDR3 region: CASSMRLEAEQFF. The sequenced part of the CDR3 DNA is TGTGCCAGCAGTATGAGACTGGAGGCT.

This clone was recorded at least ten times. Gene and germline names: mouse. The read halts 4 residues ahead of the CDR3 end, with the missing end drawn from the germline J gene. This chain joins TRBV5 and TRBJ2-2, with 9 bases lining up with TRBD2. Per germline, CDR1 LGHNA and CDR2 YNLKQL (reference sequence). The junction had 1 base not matched to a gene; V was cut back by 4 bases and J by 1 base. This CDR3 comprises 15 residues. CDR3 sequence: CASSRDWENTGQLYF. The covered CDR3 bases are TGTGCCAGCAGCCGGGACTGGGAAAACACCGGG.

Ten or more counts support this clone. At residue 15, TCRdb's protein disagrees with the DNA translation; the protein shown here derives from the DNA. The gene names here belong to mouse. The observed sequence ends 3 residues before the CDR3 terminus, with the missing tail filled in from the germline J gene. The rearrangement uses TRBV13-2 and TRBJ1-3, with 11 bases matching TRBD1. The V gene's germline CDR1 is NNHNN and CDR2 SYGAGS (reference sequence). The junction had 7 bases not matched to a gene; V was cut back by 2 bases and J by 0 bases. The length of the CDR3 is 18 residues. The covered CDR3 bases are TGTGCCAGCGGTGAGGGGGACAGGGGGACCCATTCTGGAAATACG. This sequence encodes CASGEGDRGTHSGNT. The full-length CDR3 reads as CASGEGDRGTHSGNTLYF.

This clone was seen more than once but under ten times. The gene names here belong to mouse. The sequence runs out 4 residues before the end of the CDR3; the remainder is reconstructed from the germline J gene. The chain uses TRBV26 and TRBJ1-2; D might be TRBD1 (6 bases). CDR1 is KGHPV and CDR2 is FQNQEV in the germline V gene (reference sequence). CDR3 size: 13 residues. V gave up 5 bases and J gave up 1 base, with 8 bases separating them. The part of the CDR3 DNA that was read is TGTGCCAGCAGTGCGGGACAAAACTCC. Amino acids: CASSAGQNS. The full CDR3 is CASSAGQNSDYTF.

This clone rates as medium-sized (0.01 to 0.1%). Germline and genes: mouse. Read sequence stops 4 residues before the CDR3 end, and the germline J gene provides the missing end. The genes are TRBV1 and TRBJ2-5, with 9 bases fitting TRBD1. V dropped 4 bases and J dropped 1; count of bases not matched to a gene: 0. CDR3 length: 14 residues. Per germline, CDR1 NSQYPW and CDR2 LRSPGD (reference sequence). CDR3: CTCSGDRDQDTQYF. The CDR3 bases that were read are TGCACCTGCAGTGGGGACAGGGACCAAGAC.

Ten or more counts support this clone. Each gene name is a mouse one. The CDR3 is CASRSGLGGPYAEQFF. The part of the CDR3 DNA that was read is TGTGCCAGCAGATCTGGACTGGGGGGGCCCTATGCT. V gene TRBV13-1 combines with J gene TRBJ2-1, with TRBD2 matching over 13 bases. The read terminates 4 residues before the CDR3 end, so the remaining end is supplied by the germline J gene. V lost 5 bases to trimming and J lost 3 bases; unmatched junction nucleotides: 5. Germline assignment: CDR1 NSHNY and CDR2 SYGAGN. The CDR3 is 16 amino acids.

In this sample, this clone turned up a few times. Genes and germline come from the mouse. Read sequence stops 4 residues before the CDR3 end, and the germline J gene provides the missing end. The rearrangement joins TRBV3 to TRBJ2-5; 8 nucleotides agree with TRBD2. This CDR3 is built from 14 residues. The V gene's germline CDR1 is SNHLY and CDR2 FYNGKV (reference sequence). The DNA read from the CDR3 is TGTGCCAGCAGCCCCTTCTGGGGGGAAGAC. As protein: CASSPFWGED. The CDR3 in full is CASSPFWGEDTQYF.

There are many counts of this clone. The junction and the germline gene differ at one end; a read error may be behind it. Gene names are mouse gene names. The CDR3 end is not reached by the read, which stops 4 residues before it; the germline J gene fills it in. The chain combines TRBV1 with TRBJ2-3; 8 nucleotides align to TRBD1. CDR3 length: 16 amino acids. CDR1 is NSQYPW, CDR2 LRSPGD, per germline (reference sequence). The CDR3 loop reads CACSADQGARAETLYF. CDR3 DNA, as far as it was read: TGCGCCTGCAGTGCAGATCAGGGGGCGAGGGCAGAA.

This clone occurred a few times. Gene labels here are mouse ones. The read gets to within 4 residues of the CDR3 end, and the germline J gene fills in the rest. The chain uses TRBV13-1 and TRBJ2-1; D possibly corresponds to TRBD1 (5 bases). The germline V gene encodes CDR1 NSHNY and CDR2 SYGAGN. The CDR3 spans 13 residues. CDR3 amino acids: CASSDTGSSEQFF. CDR3 bases read: TGTGCCAGCAGTGACACAGGTAGCTCT.

This clone was observed many times. The gene names here belong to mouse. The read ends 4 residues shy of where the CDR3 ends; the end is completed using the germline J gene. The genes are TRBV14 and TRBJ2-1; 9 nucleotides line up with TRBD2. Germline V CDR1 and CDR2: SGHDT, FRDEAV. J gave up 1 base and V 3 bases, and 2 bases lay outside the gene matches. The CDR3 runs to 15 residues. CDR3 DNA (partial): TGTGCCAGCAGTTCCGGGACTGGGAACTATGCT. It is translated as CASSSGTGNYA. The full CDR3 reads CASSSGTGNYAEQFF.

This clone has more than one count but fewer than ten. Gene names follow the mouse nomenclature. CDR3 in amino acids: CASGVPGQPNERLFF. The CDR3 bases that were read are TGTGCCAGCGGTGTTCCGGGACAGCCCAACGAA. V is TRBV13-2 and J is TRBJ1-4; TRBD1 matches at 7 bases. Read data end 4 residues before the CDR3 end; the end is taken from the germline J gene. The CDR3 is made up of 15 amino acids. Trimming removed 3 bases from V and 3 bases from J; junction bases left unmatched: 5. The germline CDR1 and CDR2 sequences are NNHNN and SYGAGS (reference sequence).

This clone has at least ten counts. Genes here carry mouse names. The CDR3 is CAWRTGTGGDNERLFF. CDR3 bases read: TGTGCCTGGAGAACCGGGACAGGGGGCGACAACGAA. This sequence joins TRBV31 and TRBJ1-4; TRBD1 matches 12 bases. The read ends 4 residues before the CDR3 terminus; that terminus is restored from the germline J gene. In germline, CDR1 is GKSSPN, CDR2 SITVG. The junction had 6 bases not matched to a gene; V was cut back by 3 bases and J by 4 bases. The CDR3 runs 16 residues.

This clone was found many times. Genes and germline are mouse. The read terminates 4 residues before the CDR3 end, so the remaining end is supplied by the germline J gene. This sequence joins TRBV13-3 and TRBJ2-4, with D hard to call. Germline CDR1 reads NNHDY; CDR2 reads SYVADS. V gave up 4 bases and J gave up 1 base, with 4 bases separating them. The CDR3 has 12 amino acids. The covered CDR3 bases are TGTGCCAGCAGTCAGGGTCAAAAC. Protein product: CASSQGQN. In full, the CDR3 reads CASSQGQNTLYF.

With respect to this clone: At residue 15, TCRdb's protein disagrees with the DNA translation; the protein shown here derives from the DNA. The gene symbols are mouse symbols. CDR3 sequence: CASSQISGTGGYNSPLYF. Partial CDR3 DNA: TGTGCCAGCAGCCAGATCTCCGGGACAGGGGGCTATAATTCGCCC. The V call is TRBV2, the J call TRBJ1-6; 11 bases align to TRBD1. Read coverage stops 3 residues before the CDR3 terminus; the germline J gene supplies the remainder. TRBJ1-6 is noted as an ORF with a role that remains uncertain. The CDR3 extends over 18 amino acids. The germline V gene encodes CDR1 LGHNA and CDR2 YSYQKL. Trimming took 3 bases from V and 3 from J; bases not matched to a gene: 7.

By share, this clone counts as medium-sized. Each gene name is a mouse one. The read falls 4 residues short of the CDR3 end, and the missing part is taken from the germline J gene. This chain joins TRBV14 and TRBJ2-2; TRBD2 agrees at 8 bases. The germline V gene has CDR1 SGHDT and CDR2 FRDEAV. This CDR3 has 16 residues. J gave up 4 bases and V 2 bases, and 7 bases lay outside the gene matches. Partial CDR3 DNA: TGTGCCAGCAGTTTACGGCTGGGGGGACTCACCGGG. Its protein is CASSLRLGGLTG. The whole CDR3 protein reads CASSLRLGGLTGQLYF. The whole variable domain, remainder taken from reference TRBV14 and TRBJ2-2, is EAGVTQSPRYAVLQEGQAVSFWCDPISGHDTLYWYQQPRDQGPQLLVYFRDEAVIDNSQLPSDRFSAVRPKGTNSTLKIQSAKQGDTATYLCASSLRLGGLTGQLYFGEGSKLTVL.

This clone was detected many times. Germline and genes here are mouse. The read terminates 4 residues before the CDR3 end, so the remaining end is supplied by the germline J gene. This rearrangement joins TRBV19 to TRBJ1-4, with a possible D match to TRBD1 (5 bases). Germline V gene lookup returns CDR1 FNHDT and CDR2 SITEND (reference sequence). The CDR3 length is 15 residues. The sequenced part of the CDR3 DNA is TGTGCCAGCAGTCCCCCGGACTGGGGGGGCGAA. Translation gives CASSPPDWGGE. The full CDR3 sequence reads CASSPPDWGGERLFF.

This clone showed up just a few times. These gene names are mouse names. The CDR3 goes on 4 residues after the read ends, and that part is filled in from the germline J gene. The rearrangement links TRBV13-1 to TRBJ1-4; 7 bases map to TRBD1. The CDR3 is 16 amino acids. V dropped 4 bases and J dropped 2; count of bases not matched to a gene: 8. Germline assignment: CDR1 NSHNY and CDR2 SYGAGN. The CDR3 DNA, read in part, is TGTGCCAGCAGTATAGTGGACAGGTCATCCAACGAA. It is translated as CASSIVDRSSNE. The CDR3 reads in full as CASSIVDRSSNERLFF.

At least ten counts were recorded for this clone. Genes and germline are mouse. The sequenced CDR3 bases are TGTGCCAGCAGAAAGGACAGTGCAAACTCC. The encoded protein is CASRKDSANS. The entire CDR3 is CASRKDSANSDYTF. The V call is TRBV19, the J call TRBJ1-2; possibly TRBD1 for D (6 bases). The missing CDR3 end, 4 residues past where the read stops, is filled in from the germline J gene. V dropped 5 bases and J dropped 0 bases, with 11 bases sitting between them. The CDR3 runs 14 residues. Germline lookup yields CDR1 FNHDT and CDR2 SITEND (reference sequence).